This TCR beta chain was identified in a study of cytomegalovirus exposure and HLA in healthy donors. V shed 6 bases, J shed 3 bases, and the junction held 10 bases outside the gene matches. The CDR3 contains 16 residues. Germline values: CDR1 MDHEN, CDR2 SYDVKM. Researchers ran the PCR with 60 Vbeta and 13 Jbeta primers. Libraries were prepared by immunoSEQ multiplex PCR; TCRdb keeps only in-frame clonotypes and omits some of them. The table gives tens of thousands of clones; the top ten clones make up roughly 4% of it. The chain recombines TRBV28 with TRBJ2-1; 8 nucleotides agree with TRBD2. This TCR was sampled from a male donor in good health and CMV-seronegative. Specimen: PBMCs. CDR3 in DNA: TGTGCCAGCAGCACTTCACTAGCGGAGTACTACAATGAGCAGTTCTTC. It is translated as CASSTSLAEYYNEQFF.